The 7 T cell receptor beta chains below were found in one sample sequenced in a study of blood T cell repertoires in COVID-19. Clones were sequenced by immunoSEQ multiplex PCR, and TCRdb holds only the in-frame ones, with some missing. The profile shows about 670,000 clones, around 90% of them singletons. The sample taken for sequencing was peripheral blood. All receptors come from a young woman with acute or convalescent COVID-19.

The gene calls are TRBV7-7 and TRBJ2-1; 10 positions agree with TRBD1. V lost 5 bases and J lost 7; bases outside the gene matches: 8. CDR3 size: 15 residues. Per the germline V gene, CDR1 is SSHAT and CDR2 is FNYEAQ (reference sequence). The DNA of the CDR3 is TGTGCCAGCAGCCCAACCGGACAGGGGGGAAATGAGCAGTTCTTC. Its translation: CASSPTGQGGNEQFF.

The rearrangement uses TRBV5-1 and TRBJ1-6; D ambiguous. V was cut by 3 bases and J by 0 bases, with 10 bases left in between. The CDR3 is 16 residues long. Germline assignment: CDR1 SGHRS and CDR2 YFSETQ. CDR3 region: CASSSLPSSYNSPLHF. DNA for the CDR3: TGCGCCAGCAGCTCACTCCCGAGCTCCTATAATTCACCCCTCCACTTT.

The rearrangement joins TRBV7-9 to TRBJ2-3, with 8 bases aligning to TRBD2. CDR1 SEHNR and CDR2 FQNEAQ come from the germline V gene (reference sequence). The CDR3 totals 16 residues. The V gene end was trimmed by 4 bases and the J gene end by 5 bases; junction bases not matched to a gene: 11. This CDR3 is CASSSLGGGPGDTQYF. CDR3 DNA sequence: TGTGCCAGCAGCTCCCTCGGCGGGGGGCCGGGAGATACGCAGTATTTT.

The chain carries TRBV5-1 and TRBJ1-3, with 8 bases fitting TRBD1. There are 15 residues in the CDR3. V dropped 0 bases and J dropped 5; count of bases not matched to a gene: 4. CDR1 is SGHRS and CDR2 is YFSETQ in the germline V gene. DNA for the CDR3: TGCGCCAGCAGCTTGGGACAGGGGACGAGAAACACCATATATTTT. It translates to CASSLGQGTRNTIYF.

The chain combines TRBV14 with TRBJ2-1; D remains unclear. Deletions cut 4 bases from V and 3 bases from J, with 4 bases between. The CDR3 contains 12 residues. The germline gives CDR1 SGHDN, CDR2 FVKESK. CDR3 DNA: TGTGCCAGCAGCCCTAACTACAATGAGCAGTTCTTC. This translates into CASSPNYNEQFF.

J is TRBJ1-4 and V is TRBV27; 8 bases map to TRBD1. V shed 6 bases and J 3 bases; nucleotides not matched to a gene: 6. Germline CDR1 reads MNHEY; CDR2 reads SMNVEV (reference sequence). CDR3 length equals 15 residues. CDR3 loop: CASRETGAANEKLFF. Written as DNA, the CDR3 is TGTGCCAGCAGGGAGACAGGGGCTGCTAATGAAAAACTGTTTTTT.

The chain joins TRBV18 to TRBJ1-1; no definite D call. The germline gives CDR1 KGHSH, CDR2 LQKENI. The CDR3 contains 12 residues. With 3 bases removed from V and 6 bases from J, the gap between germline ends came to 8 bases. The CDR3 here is CASSPPVAEAFF. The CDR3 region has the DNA TGTGCCAGCTCACCCCCAGTGGCTGAAGCTTTCTTT. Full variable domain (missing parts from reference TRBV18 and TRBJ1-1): NAGVMQNPRHLVRRRGQEARLRCSPMKGHSHVYWYRQLPEEGLKFMVYLQKENIIDESGMPKERFSAEFPKEGPSILRIQQVVRGDSAAYFCASSPPVAEAFFGQGTRLTVV.